Below are 2 T cell receptor beta chains sequenced from a single sample in a study of post-analysis software for immune sequencing data (dated by TCRdb to about 2015). The library relied on PCR. Instrument used: Illumina HiSeq 2500. To reduce PCR and sequencing biases, unique molecular identifiers were built into the TCR beta cDNA libraries. The raw public reads went through TCRdb reprocessing: fastp at Q25, MiXCR clone calling, in-frame beta chains kept. Identical CDR3 protein sequences are pooled into one entry, listed with their most common genes and DNA. The sample contains a few hundred thousand distinct CDR3 sequences, roughly 38% of them found a single time. Of the sample, about an eighth is held by the ten largest clones. These TCRs' antigens remain unknown. General study outcomes and caveats: Patients showed significantly higher frequencies than controls for a few TRBV segments, among them TRBV5-6, TRBV5-1 and TRBV20-1.

The sequenced material came from blood. The receptors originated from a girl under 18 with multiple sclerosis.

The rearrangement uses TRBV5-6 and TRBJ2-7; D call uncertain. V lost 3 bases and J 7 bases, leaving 14 bases between the germline ends. Germline V gene data show CDR1 as SGHDT and CDR2 as YYEEEE. This CDR3 contains 13 residues. The CDR3 nucleotides read TGTGCCAGCAGCTGGCCCATGGGCCGGGAGCAGTACTTC. Amino acid sequence: CASSWPMGREQYF.

This clonotype was seen a handful of times. The junction and the germline gene differ at one end; a read error may be behind it. The J gene is TRBJ2-5, the V gene TRBV6-5; possibly TRBD2 for D (6 bases). The germline V gene encodes CDR1 MNHEY and CDR2 SVGAGI. This CDR3 has 15 residues. The CDR3 DNA reads as TGTGTCAGCAGGCCCGGTTCGGCGGGACAAGAGACCCAGTACTTC. Protein: CVSRPGSAGQETQYF.